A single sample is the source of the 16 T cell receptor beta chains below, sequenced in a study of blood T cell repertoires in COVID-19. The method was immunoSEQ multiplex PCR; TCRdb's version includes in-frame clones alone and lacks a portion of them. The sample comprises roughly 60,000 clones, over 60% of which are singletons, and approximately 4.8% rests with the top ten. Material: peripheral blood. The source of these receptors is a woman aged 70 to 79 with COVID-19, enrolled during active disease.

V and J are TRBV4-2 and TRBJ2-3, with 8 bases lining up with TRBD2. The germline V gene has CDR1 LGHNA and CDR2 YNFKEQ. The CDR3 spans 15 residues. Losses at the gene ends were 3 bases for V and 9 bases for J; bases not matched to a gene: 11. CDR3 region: CASSHASAAGDTQYF. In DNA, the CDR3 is TGTGCCAGCAGCCACGCATCAGCAGCGGGAGACACGCAGTATTTT.

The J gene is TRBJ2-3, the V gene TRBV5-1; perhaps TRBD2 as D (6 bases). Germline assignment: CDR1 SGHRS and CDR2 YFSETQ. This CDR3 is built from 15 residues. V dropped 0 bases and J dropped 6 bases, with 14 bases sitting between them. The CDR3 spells CASSLEAGFTDTQYF. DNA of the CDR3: TGCGCCAGCAGCTTGGAGGCGGGGTTCACGGATACGCAGTATTTT.

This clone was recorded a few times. The CDR3 region is CASSQISGRVAYNEQFF. The CDR3 DNA reads TGTGCCAGCAGCCAGATTAGCGGGAGGGTGGCATACAATGAGCAGTTCTTC. The chain employs TRBV4-2 and TRBJ2-1; 11 nucleotides match TRBD2. Per germline, CDR1 LGHNA and CDR2 YNFKEQ. V was clipped by 3 bases and J by 4 bases; unmatched bases: 8. The CDR3 contains 17 residues.

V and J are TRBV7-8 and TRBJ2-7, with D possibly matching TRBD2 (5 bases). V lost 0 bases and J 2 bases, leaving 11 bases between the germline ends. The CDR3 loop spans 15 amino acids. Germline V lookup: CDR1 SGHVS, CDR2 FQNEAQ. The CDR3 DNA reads TGTGCCAGCAGCTTAGCCCGAACGGGGACCTACGAGCAGTACTTC. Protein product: CASSLARTGTYEQYF.

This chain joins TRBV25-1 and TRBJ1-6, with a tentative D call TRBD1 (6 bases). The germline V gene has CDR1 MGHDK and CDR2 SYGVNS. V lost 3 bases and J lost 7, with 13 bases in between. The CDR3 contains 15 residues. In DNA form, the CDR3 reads TGTGCCAGCAGTGACCCCCGCAGGGGAAATTCACCCCTCCACTTT. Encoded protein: CASSDPRRGNSPLHF.

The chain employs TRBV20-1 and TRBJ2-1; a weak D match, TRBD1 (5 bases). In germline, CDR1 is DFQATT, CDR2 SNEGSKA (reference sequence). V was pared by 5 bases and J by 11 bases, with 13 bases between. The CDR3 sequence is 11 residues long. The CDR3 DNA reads TGCAGTGCTCCCCGACAGAGCCAGCAGTTCTTC. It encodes CSAPRQSQQFF.

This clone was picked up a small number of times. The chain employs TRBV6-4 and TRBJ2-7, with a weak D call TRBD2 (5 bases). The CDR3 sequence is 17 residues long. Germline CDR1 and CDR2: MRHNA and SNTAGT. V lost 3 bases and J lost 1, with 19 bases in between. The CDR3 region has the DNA TGTGCCAGCAGTGAACGGAGCACACCGAGGGTTTCCTACGAGCAGTACTTC. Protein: CASSERSTPRVSYEQYF.

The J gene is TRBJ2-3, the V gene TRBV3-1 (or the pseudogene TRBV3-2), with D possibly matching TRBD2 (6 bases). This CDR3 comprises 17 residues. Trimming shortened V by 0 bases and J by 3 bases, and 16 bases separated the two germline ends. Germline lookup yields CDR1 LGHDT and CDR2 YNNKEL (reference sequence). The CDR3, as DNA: TGTGCCAGCAGCCAAGATCCCTACGGGAGTGGGACAGATACGCAGTATTTT. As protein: CASSQDPYGSGTDTQYF.

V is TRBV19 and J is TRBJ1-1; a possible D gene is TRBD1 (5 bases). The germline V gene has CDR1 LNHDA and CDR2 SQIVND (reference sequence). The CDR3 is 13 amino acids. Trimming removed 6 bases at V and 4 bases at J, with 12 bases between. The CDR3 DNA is TGTGCCAGTAGGTCTGGGGCGCGCACTGAAGCTTTCTTT. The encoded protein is CASRSGARTEAFF.

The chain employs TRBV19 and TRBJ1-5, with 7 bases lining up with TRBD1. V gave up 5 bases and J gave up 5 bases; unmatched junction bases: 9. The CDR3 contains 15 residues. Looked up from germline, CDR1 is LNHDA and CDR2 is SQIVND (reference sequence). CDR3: CASSPSTGKDQPQHF. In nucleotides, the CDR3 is TGTGCCAGTAGTCCCTCGACAGGGAAGGATCAGCCCCAGCATTTT.

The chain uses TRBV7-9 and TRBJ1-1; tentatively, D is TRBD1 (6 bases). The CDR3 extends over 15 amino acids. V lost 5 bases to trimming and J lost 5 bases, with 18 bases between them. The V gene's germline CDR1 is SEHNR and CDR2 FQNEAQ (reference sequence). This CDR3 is CASSPIGGRGTEAFF. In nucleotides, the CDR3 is TGTGCCAGCAGCCCGATCGGGGGGCGAGGGACTGAAGCTTTCTTT.

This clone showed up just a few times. The DNA of the CDR3 is TGTGCCAGCTCACCCCAAGGACAGGGAACGATGAACACTGAAGCTTTCTTT. Protein sequence: CASSPQGQGTMNTEAFF. The rearrangement links TRBV18 to TRBJ1-1; 8 nucleotides agree with TRBD1. The germline gives CDR1 KGHSH, CDR2 LQKENI. This CDR3 is built from 17 residues. V trimming: 3 bases; J trimming: 0 bases; junction bases outside the gene matches: 9.

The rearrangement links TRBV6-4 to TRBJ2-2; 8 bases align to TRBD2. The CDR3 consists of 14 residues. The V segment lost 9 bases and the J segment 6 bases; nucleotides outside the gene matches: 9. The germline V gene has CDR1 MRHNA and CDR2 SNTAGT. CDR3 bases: TGTGCCAGTCGAGCGGGAGTTCGCGCCGGGGAGCTGTTTTTT. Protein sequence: CASRAGVRAGELFF.

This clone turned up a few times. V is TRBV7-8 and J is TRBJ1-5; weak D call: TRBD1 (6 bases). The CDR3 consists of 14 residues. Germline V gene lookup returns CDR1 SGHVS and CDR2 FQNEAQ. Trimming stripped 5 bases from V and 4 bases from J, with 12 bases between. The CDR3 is CASSRITGNQPQHF. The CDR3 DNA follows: TGTGCCAGCAGCCGAATTACAGGGAATCAGCCCCAGCATTTT.

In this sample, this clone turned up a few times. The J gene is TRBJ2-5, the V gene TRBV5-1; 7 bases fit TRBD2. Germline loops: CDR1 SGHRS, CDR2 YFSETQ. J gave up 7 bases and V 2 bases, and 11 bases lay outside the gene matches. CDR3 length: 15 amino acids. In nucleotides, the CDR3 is TGCGCCAGCAGCTTTCAAAGGATCCGCGGGGGGACCCAGTACTTC. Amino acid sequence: CASSFQRIRGGTQYF.

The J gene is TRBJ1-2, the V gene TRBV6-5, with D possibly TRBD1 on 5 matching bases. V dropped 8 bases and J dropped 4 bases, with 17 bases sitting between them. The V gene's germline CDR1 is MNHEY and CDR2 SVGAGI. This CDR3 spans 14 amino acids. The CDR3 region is CASRPGSPGYGYTF. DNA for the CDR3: TGTGCCAGCCGCCCAGGGTCTCCGGGCTATGGCTACACCTTC.